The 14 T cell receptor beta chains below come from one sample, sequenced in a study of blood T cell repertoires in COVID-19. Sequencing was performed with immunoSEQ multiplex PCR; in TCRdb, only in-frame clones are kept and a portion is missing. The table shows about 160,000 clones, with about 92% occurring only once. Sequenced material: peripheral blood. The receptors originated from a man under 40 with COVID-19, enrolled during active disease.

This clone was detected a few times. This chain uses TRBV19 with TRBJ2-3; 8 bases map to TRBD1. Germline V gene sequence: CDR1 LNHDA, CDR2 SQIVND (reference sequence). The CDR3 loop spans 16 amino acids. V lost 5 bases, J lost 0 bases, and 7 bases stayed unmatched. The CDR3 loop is CASSVHQGASTDTQYF. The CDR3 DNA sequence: TGTGCCAGTAGTGTCCATCAGGGGGCGAGCACAGATACGCAGTATTTT.

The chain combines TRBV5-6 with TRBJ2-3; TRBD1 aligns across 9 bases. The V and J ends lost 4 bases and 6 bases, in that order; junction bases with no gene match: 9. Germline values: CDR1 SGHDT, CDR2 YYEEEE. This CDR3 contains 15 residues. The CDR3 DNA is TGTGCCAGCAGCGGGGGCGGGACAGGGCTGGATACGCAGTATTTT. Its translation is CASSGGGTGLDTQYF.

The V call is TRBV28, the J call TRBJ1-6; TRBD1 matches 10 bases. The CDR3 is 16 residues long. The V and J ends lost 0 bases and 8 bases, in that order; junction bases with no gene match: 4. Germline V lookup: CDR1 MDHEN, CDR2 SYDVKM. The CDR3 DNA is TGTGCCAGCAGTTTATGGAGGACAGGGGGGTATTCACCCCTCCACTTT. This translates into CASSLWRTGGYSPLHF.

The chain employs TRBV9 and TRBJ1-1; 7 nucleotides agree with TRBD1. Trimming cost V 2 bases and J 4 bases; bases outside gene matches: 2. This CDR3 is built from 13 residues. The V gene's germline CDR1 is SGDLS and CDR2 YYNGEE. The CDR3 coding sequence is TGTGCCAGCAGCGTTTCAGGGGGCACTGAAGCTTTCTTT. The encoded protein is CASSVSGGTEAFF.

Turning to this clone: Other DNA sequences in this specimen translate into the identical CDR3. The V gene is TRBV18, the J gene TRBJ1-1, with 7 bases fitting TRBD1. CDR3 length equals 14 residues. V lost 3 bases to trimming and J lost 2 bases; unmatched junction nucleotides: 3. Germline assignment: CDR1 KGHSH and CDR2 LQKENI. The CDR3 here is CASSPGQANTEAFF. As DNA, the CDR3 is TGTGCCAGCTCACCCGGACAGGCCAACACTGAAGCTTTCTTT.

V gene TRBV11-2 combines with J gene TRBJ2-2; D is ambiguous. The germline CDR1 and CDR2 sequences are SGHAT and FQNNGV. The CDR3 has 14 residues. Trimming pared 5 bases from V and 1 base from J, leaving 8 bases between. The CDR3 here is CASSIDKNTGELFF. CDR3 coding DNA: TGTGCCAGCAGCATCGACAAGAACACCGGGGAGCTGTTTTTT.

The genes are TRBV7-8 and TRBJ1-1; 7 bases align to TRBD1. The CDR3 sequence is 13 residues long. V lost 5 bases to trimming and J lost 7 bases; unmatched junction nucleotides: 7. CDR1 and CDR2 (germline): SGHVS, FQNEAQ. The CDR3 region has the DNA TGTGCCAGCAGCAGAGACAGGGCCAGTGAAGCTTTCTTT. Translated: CASSRDRASEAFF. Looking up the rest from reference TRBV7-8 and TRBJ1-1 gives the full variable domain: GAGVSQSPRYKVAKRGQDVALRCDPISGHVSLFWYQQALGQGPEFLTYFQNEAQLDKSGLPSDRFFAERPEGSVSTLKIQRTQQEDSAVYLCASSRDRASEAFFGQGTRLTVV.

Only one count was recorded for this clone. Here the CDR3 DNA reads TGTGCCAGCAGTTACTCGGGACAGGGAAACACCATATATTTT. Amino acid sequence: CASSYSGQGNTIYF. The chain employs TRBV6-5 and TRBJ1-3; TRBD1 agrees at 7 bases. The germline V gene encodes CDR1 MNHEY and CDR2 SVGAGI. V shed 0 bases, J shed 4 bases, and the junction held 0 bases outside the gene matches. The CDR3 has 14 amino acids.

CDR3 sequence: CASSSLDETAYEQYF. The DNA of the CDR3 is TGTGCCAGCAGTTCCTTGGATGAGACAGCCTACGAGCAGTACTTC. V is TRBV27 and J is TRBJ2-7; possibly TRBD1 for D (5 bases). The V gene lost 4 bases and the J gene lost 2 bases, with 15 bases spanning the gap. Germline V CDR1 and CDR2: MNHEY, SMNVEV (reference sequence). CDR3 length: 15 amino acids.

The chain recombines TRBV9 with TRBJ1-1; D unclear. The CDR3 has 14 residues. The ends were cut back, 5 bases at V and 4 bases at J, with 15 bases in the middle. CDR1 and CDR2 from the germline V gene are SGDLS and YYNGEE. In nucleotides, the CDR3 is TGTGCCAGCAGTGAGGGAGGGAAGGGCACTGAAGCTTTCTTT. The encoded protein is CASSEGGKGTEAFF.

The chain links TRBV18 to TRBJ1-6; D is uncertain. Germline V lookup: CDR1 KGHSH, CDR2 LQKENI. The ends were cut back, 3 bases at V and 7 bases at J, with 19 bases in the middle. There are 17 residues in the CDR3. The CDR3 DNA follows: TGTGCCAGCTCACCCGTGGCAGGTTTGGGTGGAAATTCACCCCTCCACTTT. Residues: CASSPVAGLGGNSPLHF.

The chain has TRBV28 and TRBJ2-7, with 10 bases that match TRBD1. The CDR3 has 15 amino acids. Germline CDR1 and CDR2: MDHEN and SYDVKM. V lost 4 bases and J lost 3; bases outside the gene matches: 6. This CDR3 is CASSSPGTGVYEQYF. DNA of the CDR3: TGTGCCAGCAGTTCCCCCGGGACAGGGGTCTACGAGCAGTACTTC.

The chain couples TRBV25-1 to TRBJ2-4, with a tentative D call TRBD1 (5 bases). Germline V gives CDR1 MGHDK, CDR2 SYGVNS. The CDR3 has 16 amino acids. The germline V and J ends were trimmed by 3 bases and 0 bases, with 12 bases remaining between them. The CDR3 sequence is CASSDNKGLAKNIQYF. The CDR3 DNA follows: TGTGCCAGCAGTGATAATAAGGGGCTAGCCAAAAACATTCAGTACTTC.

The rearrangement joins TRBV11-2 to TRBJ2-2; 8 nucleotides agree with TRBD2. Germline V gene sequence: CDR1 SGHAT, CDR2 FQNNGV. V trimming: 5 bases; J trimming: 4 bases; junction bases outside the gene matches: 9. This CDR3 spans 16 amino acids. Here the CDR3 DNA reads TGTGCCAGCAGCCCATATAGCGGGGTTATCACCGGGGAGCTGTTTTTT. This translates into CASSPYSGVITGELFF.